At least ten counts were recorded for the clone carrying this T cell receptor beta chain. Its cognate antigen is unknown. Axillary draining lymph nodes of breast cancer patients supplied the node samples. V lost 8 bases to trimming and J lost 0 bases, with 11 bases between them. Germline CDR1 is MNHEY and CDR2 is SMNVEV (reference sequence). The CDR3 runs 13 residues. This sample is drawn from a study of breast tumors, draining lymph nodes, adjacent tissues. The study, taken as a whole, reports: Compared with basal-like, luminal-like tumors shared significantly more repertoire with nontumor tissue. Tumors had less TCR diversity than lymph nodes, more than nontumor tissue. That most tumor T cells come from lymph nodes remained unproven.

Via MiXCR, TCRdb re-called the multiplex PCR reads, giving one row per CDR3 protein. The sample includes approximately 130,000 distinct CDR3 sequences, about 20% of them seen just once. The sequence came from a female donor with breast cancer. Some clones in this sample may be carry-over from other donors' samples. The sequencing input was axillary lymph node tissue. V is TRBV27 and J is TRBJ2-7; no reliable D call. CDR3 sequence: CASVGRDSYEQYF. DNA of the CDR3: TGTGCCAGCGTTGGACGAGACTCCTACGAGCAGTACTTC.